The 25 T cell receptor beta chains presented below share a single source sample, sequenced in a study of shared clonotypes between healthy human individuals (TCRdb year 2020). Receptor amplification or capture employed the immunoSEQ multiplex PCR assay. TCRdb provides this immuneACCESS table in a form limited to in-frame rearrangements. Some clones are lacking; in checked studies, under half of them reflect an unresolved V gene, and why the rest are absent is not known. This sample comprises about 470,000 clones, about 85% of them detected only once. The ten largest clones take up roughly 13% of the sample. The sequenced sample consisted of PBMCs. The receptors were gathered from a woman aged 40 to 49 in good health. Some clones in this sample may be carry-over from other donors' samples.

This clone was detected many times. V gene TRBV11-3 combines with J gene TRBJ2-7; possibly TRBD2 for D (5 bases). The CDR3 covers 14 residues. V lost 6 bases and J 1 base, leaving 13 bases between the germline ends. CDR1 is SGHNT, CDR2 YENEEA, per germline. The CDR3 region is CASSREGSSYEQYF. The CDR3 DNA reads TGTGCCAGCAGTCGCGAGGGCTCATCCTACGAGCAGTACTTC.

Turning to this clone: This sample includes further DNA sequences coding for the same CDR3. The chain joins TRBV6-1 to TRBJ2-7; D gene ambiguous. The germline gives CDR1 MNHNS, CDR2 SASEGT. This CDR3 comprises 12 residues. Deletions cut 2 bases from V and 4 bases from J, with 6 bases between. CDR3 loop: CASSESSYEQYF. In DNA form, the CDR3 reads TGTGCCAGCAGTGAAAGTAGTTACGAGCAGTACTTC.

V usage is TRBV7-3 and J usage is TRBJ2-3; D gene ambiguous. Germline lookup yields CDR1 SGHTA and CDR2 FQGTGA. Trimming stripped 5 bases from V and 2 bases from J, with 11 bases between. The CDR3 consists of 14 residues. CDR3 amino acids: CASSPLSNTDTQYF. The DNA of the CDR3 is TGTGCCAGCAGCCCCCTGAGCAACACAGATACGCAGTATTTT.

The chain combines TRBV18 with TRBJ2-3, with D tentatively TRBD2 (13 bases). Germline loops: CDR1 KGHSH, CDR2 LQKENI. V lost 0 bases to trimming and J lost 6 bases, with 31 bases between them. The CDR3 is 21 amino acids. CDR3 loop: CASSPPPGQGATSGRADTQYF. The CDR3 DNA reads TGTGCCAGCTCACCACCACCGGGACAGGGGGCCACTAGCGGGAGGGCCGATACGCAGTATTTT.

V usage is TRBV11-3 and J usage is TRBJ2-3; possibly TRBD2 for D (5 bases). Trimming shortened V by 1 base and J by 0 bases, and 11 bases separated the two germline ends. The length of the CDR3 is 16 residues. Germline V lookup: CDR1 SGHNT, CDR2 YENEEA. Here the CDR3 reads CASSLAGTPSTDTQYF. The CDR3 nucleotides read TGTGCCAGCAGCTTAGCGGGAACTCCTAGCACAGATACGCAGTATTTT.

The V and J genes are TRBV6-1 and TRBJ1-3; D is unresolved. The CDR3 spans 16 residues. V gave up 2 bases and J gave up 0 bases, with 11 bases separating them. Germline CDR1 and CDR2: MNHNS and SASEGT. The CDR3 coding sequence is TGTGCCAGCAGTGAAAGGGCAGTTCGCTCTGGAAACACCATATATTTT. It encodes CASSERAVRSGNTIYF.

This chain joins TRBV7-9 and TRBJ2-2, with 11 positions matching TRBD2. The CDR3 runs 18 residues. The V gene end was trimmed by 3 bases and the J gene end by 0 bases; junction bases not matched to a gene: 6. CDR1 is SEHNR and CDR2 is FQNEAQ in the germline V gene (reference sequence). CDR3 sequence (DNA): TGTGCCAGCAGCTTCGGAACTAGCGGGAGTGCGAACACCGGGGAGCTGTTTTTT. Translated, it gives CASSFGTSGSANTGELFF.

V gene TRBV4-3 combines with J gene TRBJ2-7; D gene unclear. The length of the CDR3 is 17 residues. Trimming shortened V by 1 base and J by 0 bases, and 16 bases separated the two germline ends. Germline-derived CDR1 and CDR2 are LGHNA and YSLEER. This CDR3 reads CASSQAHDNSRSYEQYF. The CDR3 bases are TGCGCCAGCAGCCAAGCACACGACAACAGCCGCTCCTACGAGCAGTACTTC.

The genes are TRBV7-3 and TRBJ2-1, with D possibly TRBD2 on 5 matching bases. V was cut by 5 bases and J by 6 bases, with 11 bases left in between. The CDR3 has 13 residues. The germline V gene encodes CDR1 SGHTA and CDR2 FQGTGA. As DNA, the CDR3 is TGTGCCAGCAGCCCCCCCAGCGGCAATGAGCAGTTCTTC. Its protein product is CASSPPSGNEQFF.

The chain links TRBV2 to TRBJ1-6; D is possibly TRBD1 (6 bases). The CDR3 runs to 18 residues. The V end lost 3 bases, the J end lost 7 bases, and 22 bases lay between the germline ends. CDR1 and CDR2 from the germline V gene are SNHLY and FYNNEI. CDR3 sequence: CASSDPLGRGYENSPLHF. The CDR3 coding sequence is TGTGCCAGCAGTGACCCTTTGGGCAGGGGATACGAGAATTCACCCCTCCACTTT.

This rearrangement joins TRBV28 to TRBJ2-7; TRBD1 aligns across 7 bases. Trimming cost V 2 bases and J 4 bases; bases outside gene matches: 14. The CDR3 covers 17 residues. Per germline, CDR1 MDHEN and CDR2 SYDVKM. The DNA for the CDR3 is TGTGCCAGCAGTTTAGAACCAGTCCCGGGACAGTCATACGAGCAGTACTTC. Residues: CASSLEPVPGQSYEQYF. Variable domain in full (rest from reference TRBV28 and TRBJ2-7): DVKVTQSSRYLVKRTGEKVFLECVQDMDHENMFWYRQDPGLGLRLIYFSYDVKMKEKGDIPEGYSVSREKKERFSLILESASTNQTSMYLCASSLEPVPGQSYEQYFGPGTRLTVT.

This rearrangement joins TRBV7-8 to TRBJ1-4, with 8 bases lining up with TRBD1. This CDR3 has 16 residues. V trimming: 4 bases; J trimming: 0 bases; junction bases outside the gene matches: 4. Germline CDR1 and CDR2: SGHVS and FQNEAQ. This CDR3 reads CASSSGQAATNEKLFF. DNA for the CDR3: TGTGCCAGCAGCTCGGGACAGGCGGCAACTAATGAAAAACTGTTTTTT.

This chain joins TRBV29-1 and TRBJ1-2; weak D call: TRBD1 (5 bases). The V gene lost 5 bases and the J gene lost 0 bases, with 10 bases spanning the gap. This CDR3 comprises 13 residues. Germline V gene data show CDR1 as SQVTM and CDR2 as ANQGSEA. This CDR3 is CSVPTGSNYGYTF. The CDR3 DNA reads as TGCAGCGTTCCCACAGGATCTAACTATGGCTACACCTTC.

This clone was counted a single time. The chain uses TRBV10-3 and TRBJ1-5; no clear D gene. This CDR3 is 14 amino acids long. V lost 5 bases and J 8 bases, leaving 16 bases between the germline ends. Germline loops: CDR1 ENHRY, CDR2 SYGVKD. The CDR3 DNA follows: TGTGCCATCAGTTCGGACTCACCAGGAGAGCCCCAGCATTTT. It translates to CAISSDSPGEPQHF.

The gene calls are TRBV27 and TRBJ2-7; the match to TRBD2 covers 7 bases. CDR3 size: 12 residues. Germline CDR1 reads MNHEY; CDR2 reads SMNVEV (reference sequence). The V segment lost 8 bases and the J segment 4 bases; nucleotides outside the gene matches: 5. The CDR3 region is CASAGGRYEQYF. In nucleotides, the CDR3 is TGTGCCAGCGCCGGGGGGAGGTACGAGCAGTACTTC.

This clone was observed a few times. The chain links TRBV18 to TRBJ2-5; 11 positions match TRBD2. Germline values: CDR1 KGHSH, CDR2 LQKENI. CDR3 length: 16 residues. V shed 3 bases and J 2 bases; nucleotides not matched to a gene: 5. In DNA form, the CDR3 reads TGTGCCAGCTCACCGAGACTAGCGGGACTTCAAGAGACCCAGTACTTC. Translation: CASSPRLAGLQETQYF.

The chain carries TRBV2 and TRBJ2-3; a weak D match, TRBD2 (5 bases). Germline V gene sequence: CDR1 SNHLY, CDR2 FYNNEI. V was trimmed by 6 bases and J by 7 bases, leaving 8 bases between them. The CDR3 runs to 11 residues. This CDR3 reads CASSTSYTQYF. The CDR3 DNA reads as TGTGCCAGCAGCACTAGTTATACGCAGTATTTT.

V is TRBV19 and J is TRBJ2-1; D is unresolved. The V gene's germline CDR1 is LNHDA and CDR2 SQIVND (reference sequence). CDR3 length: 15 residues. V was pared by 5 bases and J by 2 bases, with 13 bases between. CDR3 protein: CASSPIPVPYNEQFF. The CDR3 nucleotides are TGTGCCAGTAGTCCCATCCCAGTTCCCTACAATGAGCAGTTCTTC.

This clone was counted a single time. The rearrangement joins TRBV15 to TRBJ1-2, with D perhaps TRBD1 (6 bases). This CDR3 is built from 12 residues. Germline-derived CDR1 and CDR2 are LNHNV and YYDKDF (reference sequence). Trimming removed 5 bases from V and 8 bases from J, with 12 bases in between. The CDR3 coding sequence is TGTGCCACCAGCCGGCGGGACAAGGGCTACACCTTC. It is translated as CATSRRDKGYTF.

The chain employs TRBV19 and TRBJ1-1, with a weak D call TRBD1 (5 bases). Germline values: CDR1 LNHDA, CDR2 SQIVND (reference sequence). The CDR3 length is 11 residues. V shed 7 bases and J shed 8 bases, with 11 bases lying between them. The DNA for the CDR3 is TGTGCCAGTAAGGACGGGGCCGAAGCTTTCTTT. It codes for CASKDGAEAFF. Drawing the rest from reference TRBV19 and TRBJ1-1, the complete variable domain is DGGITQSPKYLFRKEGQNVTLSCEQNLNHDAMYWYRQDPGQGLRLIYYSQIVNDFQKGDIAEGYSVSREKKESFPLTVTSAQKNPTAFYLCASKDGAEAFFGQGTRLTVV.

The V call is TRBV7-3, the J call TRBJ2-5; D is perhaps TRBD1 (5 bases). The ends were cut back, 3 bases at V and 5 bases at J, with 10 bases in the middle. Germline V lookup: CDR1 SGHTA, CDR2 FQGTGA. The CDR3 is 13 amino acids. The CDR3 coding sequence is TGTGCCAGCAGCTTGGGGCTGTGGGAGACCCAGTACTTC. This sequence encodes CASSLGLWETQYF. Looking up the rest from reference TRBV7-3 and TRBJ2-5 gives the full variable domain: GAGVSQTPSNKVTEKGKYVELRCDPISGHTALYWYRQSLGQGPEFLIYFQGTGAADDSGLPNDRFFAVRPEGSVSTLKIQRTERGDSAVYLCASSLGLWETQYFGPGTRLLVL.

The CDR3, as DNA: TGTGCCAGCAGCTTAGCGCAAGGGCCCCAGGAGACCCAGTACTTC. Its protein is CASSLAQGPQETQYF. The rearrangement joins TRBV7-2 to TRBJ2-5; no definite D call. Trimming removed 0 bases from V and 5 bases from J, with 13 bases in between. This CDR3 is built from 15 residues. Germline V gives CDR1 SGHTA, CDR2 FQGNSA.

The gene calls are TRBV29-1 and TRBJ2-1; 8 nucleotides agree with TRBD1. The CDR3 runs to 15 residues. CDR1 is SQVTM, CDR2 ANQGSEA, per germline. With V trimmed by 4 bases and J by 4 bases, 9 bases remained unmatched. CDR3 nucleotides: TGCAGCGTTGCTCTCGGACAGGGCCAATACAATGAGCAGTTCTTC. Protein: CSVALGQGQYNEQFF.

The table lists this clone with many counts. The sample carries other DNA sequences with the same CDR3. The chain combines TRBV6-1 with TRBJ2-7; TRBD2 is a possible D gene (5 bases). Germline V gives CDR1 MNHNS, CDR2 SASEGT. The length of the CDR3 is 14 residues. V shed 10 bases and J shed 5 bases, with 21 bases lying between them. This CDR3 is CATREWGAQNEQYF. CDR3 DNA: TGTGCCACCCGGGAATGGGGTGCCCAGAACGAGCAGTACTTC.

This clone was recorded a few times. J is TRBJ2-7 and V is TRBV19; the D gene is possibly TRBD2 (6 bases). Trimming took off 3 bases at V and 4 bases at J, with 7 bases between the two ends. Germline values: CDR1 LNHDA, CDR2 SQIVND (reference sequence). The length of the CDR3 is 12 residues. The CDR3 nucleotides read TGTGCCAGTAGTATTCGGGGGTACGAGCAGTACTTC. This sequence encodes CASSIRGYEQYF.